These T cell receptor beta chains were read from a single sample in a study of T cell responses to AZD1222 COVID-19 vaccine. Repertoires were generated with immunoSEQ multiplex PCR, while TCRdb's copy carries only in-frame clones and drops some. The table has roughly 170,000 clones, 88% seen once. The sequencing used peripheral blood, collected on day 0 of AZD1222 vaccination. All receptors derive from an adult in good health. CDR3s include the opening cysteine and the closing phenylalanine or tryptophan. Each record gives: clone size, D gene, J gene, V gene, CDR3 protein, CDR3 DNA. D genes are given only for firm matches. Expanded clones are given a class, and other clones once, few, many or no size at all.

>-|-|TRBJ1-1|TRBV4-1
CASSPPRRVNTEAFF
TGCGCCAGCAGCCCCCCCCGGCGGGTCAACACTGAAGCTTTCTTT
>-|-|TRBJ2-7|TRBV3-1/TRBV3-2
CASSRGLTYEQYF
TGTGCCAGCAGCCGGGGACTTACCTACGAGCAGTACTTC
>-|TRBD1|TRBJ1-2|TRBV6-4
CASSEGRGPDGYTF
TGTGCCAGCAGTGAGGGCAGGGGGCCGGATGGCTACACCTTC
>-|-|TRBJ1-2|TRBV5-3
CARSLRSNYGYTF
TGTGCCAGAAGCTTGCGCAGCAACTATGGCTACACCTTC
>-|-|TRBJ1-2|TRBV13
CASSLGLGGGGYTF
TGTGCCAGCAGCTTAGGCTTAGGGGGTGGTGGCTACACCTTC
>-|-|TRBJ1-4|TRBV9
CASSVVAGSNEKLFF
TGTGCCAGCAGCGTAGTGGCAGGATCTAATGAAAAACTGTTTTTT
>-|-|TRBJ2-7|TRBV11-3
CASPPGPISYEQYF
TGTGCCAGCCCTCCGGGACCGATCTCCTACGAGCAGTACTTC
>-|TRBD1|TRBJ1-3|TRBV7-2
CASSTGTVGNTIYF
TGTGCCAGCAGCACTGGGACAGTCGGAAACACCATATATTTT
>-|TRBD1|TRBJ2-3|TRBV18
CASSGQGAVGTQYF
TGTGCCAGCTCAGGACAGGGGGCCGTGGGTACGCAGTATTTT
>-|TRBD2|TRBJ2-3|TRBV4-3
CASSQDDTSGGDTQYF
TGCGCCAGCAGCCAAGATGACACTAGCGGGGGAGATACGCAGTATTTT
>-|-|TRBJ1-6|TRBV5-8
CASPGTVNSPLHF
TGTGCCAGCCCCGGGACGGTAAATTCACCCCTCCACTTT
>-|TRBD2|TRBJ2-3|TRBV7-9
CASSPIRGRARDTQYF
TGTGCCAGCAGCCCTATACGCGGGAGGGCCAGAGATACGCAGTATTTT
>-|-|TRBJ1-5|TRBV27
CASSLLGGEPQHF
TGTGCCAGCAGTTTACTAGGGGGGGAGCCCCAGCATTTT
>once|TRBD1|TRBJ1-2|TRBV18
CASSHGQGGLYGYTF
TGTGCCAGCTCACATGGACAGGGAGGCTTGTATGGCTACACCTTC
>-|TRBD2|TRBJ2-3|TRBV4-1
CASSQDSAGGQPSTDTQYF
TGCGCCAGCAGCCAAGATTCGGCGGGGGGGCAACCCAGCACAGATACGCAGTATTTT
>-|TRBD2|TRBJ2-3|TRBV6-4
CASSVGTSADTQYF
TGTGCCAGCAGTGTAGGGACTAGTGCAGATACGCAGTATTTT
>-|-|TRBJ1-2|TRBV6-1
CASSEAIQGNYGYTF
TGTGCCAGCAGTGAAGCGATACAAGGGAACTATGGCTACACCTTC
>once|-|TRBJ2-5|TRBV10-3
CATHRGLQETQYF
TGTGCCACCCATCGTGGGCTCCAAGAGACCCAGTACTTC
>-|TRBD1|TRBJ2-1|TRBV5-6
CASRRDRAEQFF
TGTGCCAGCAGACGGGACAGGGCCGAGCAGTTCTTC
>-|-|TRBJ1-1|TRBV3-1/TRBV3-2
CASSISVRTEAFF
TGTGCCAGCAGCATCTCGGTTCGGACTGAAGCTTTCTTT
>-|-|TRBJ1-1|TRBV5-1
CASSPGMNTEAFF
TGCGCCAGCAGCCCTGGGATGAACACTGAAGCTTTCTTT
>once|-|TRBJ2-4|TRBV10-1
CASSDSGPNIQYF
TGCGCCAGCAGTGATAGTGGCCCGAACATTCAGTACTTC
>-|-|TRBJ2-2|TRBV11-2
CASSRREGGVNTGELFF
TGTGCCAGCTCCCGACGCGAGGGCGGGGTGAACACCGGGGAGCTGTTTTTT
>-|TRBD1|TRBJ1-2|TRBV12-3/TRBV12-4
CASSFGTGNGYTF
TGTGCCAGCAGTTTTGGGACAGGGAATGGCTACACCTTC
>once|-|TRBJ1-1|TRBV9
CASSVTGNTEAFF
TGTGCCAGCAGCGTCACAGGGAACACTGAAGCTTTCTTT
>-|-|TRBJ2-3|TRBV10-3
CAISEGGPDTQYF
TGTGCCATCAGTGAGGGAGGGCCAGATACGCAGTATTTT
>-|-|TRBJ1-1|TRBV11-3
CASSLGGLSNTEAFF
TGTGCCAGCAGCTTAGGGGGTCTGTCGAACACTGAAGCTTTCTTT
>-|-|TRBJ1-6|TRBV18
CASSPKSIRDSPLHF
TGTGCCAGCTCACCAAAAAGCATCCGGGATTCACCCCTCCACTTT
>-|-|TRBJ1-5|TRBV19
CASSMSRTNQPQHF
TGTGCCAGTAGTATGTCCCGGACTAATCAGCCCCAGCATTTT
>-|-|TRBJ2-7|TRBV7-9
CASSAGPQSSYEQYF
TGTGCCAGCAGCGCAGGACCCCAGAGCTCCTACGAGCAGTACTTC
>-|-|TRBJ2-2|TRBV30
CAWSTTGELFF
TGTGCCTGGTCTACGACCGGGGAGCTGTTTTTT
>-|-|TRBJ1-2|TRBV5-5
CASSLTFEVYGYTF
TGTGCCAGCAGCCTGACATTTGAAGTCTATGGCTACACCTTC
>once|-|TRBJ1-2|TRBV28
CASSLSFVIADYGYTF
TGTGCCAGCAGTTTATCTTTCGTCATAGCGGACTATGGCTACACCTTC
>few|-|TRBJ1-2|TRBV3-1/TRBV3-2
CASSQGGSNYGYTF
TGTGCCAGCAGCCAAGGAGGGTCTAACTATGGCTACACCTTC
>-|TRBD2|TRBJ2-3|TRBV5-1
CASSLTSGVTDTQYF
TGCGCCAGCAGCCTTACTAGCGGGGTCACAGATACGCAGTATTTT
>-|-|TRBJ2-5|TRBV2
CASSRGRTQYF
TGTGCCAGCAGCAGGGGAAGGACCCAGTACTTC
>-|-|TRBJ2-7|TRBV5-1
CASSLGQYEQYF
TGCGCCAGCAGCTTGGGTCAATACGAGCAGTACTTC
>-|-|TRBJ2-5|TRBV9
CASSSPRETQYF
TGTGCCAGCAGCTCCCCGCGGGAGACCCAGTACTTC